Listed below are T cell receptor beta chains from one sample, sequenced in a study of a mutant IDH1 vaccine in newly diagnosed glioma. The table came from immunoSEQ multiplex PCR; TCRdb's copy has only in-frame clones and leaves some out. The sample shows about 40,000 clones, 83% of them seen only once. These receptors' antigens are unknown. Specimen: PBMCs, collected from a glioma patient whose treatment included an IDH1 peptide vaccine. The receptors were gathered from a woman in her forties or fifties with glioma. The CDR3 runs from the conserved cysteine through the conserved F or W. The order of the fields is D gene, J gene, V gene, clone size, CDR3 DNA, CDR3 protein. A D gene is named only where the DNA matches it firmly. Clone size appears in some rows only: once, few, many, or a class for an expanded clone.

. | TRBJ2-1 | TRBV7-9 | once | TGTGCCAGCTCCCTCCTGAATGAGCAGTTCTTC | CASSLLNEQFF
. | TRBJ1-2 | TRBV30 | . | TGTGCCTGGAGTGCAACAGGGATGAACTATGGCTACACCTTC | CAWSATGMNYGYTF
. | TRBJ2-7 | TRBV11-3 | . | TGTGCCAGCAGCTTACCGGGGACGACCTACGAGCAGTACTTC | CASSLPGTTYEQYF
TRBD2 | TRBJ2-2 | TRBV5-1 | . | TGCGCCAGCAGCTTGGCCGGGACTAGCGGGGGCCGGGGGCTGTTTTTT | CASSLAGTSGGRGLFF
. | TRBJ1-2 | TRBV27 | . | TGTGCCAGCAGTCCTGCCGAGACCTCATCCTATGGCTACACCTTC | CASSPAETSSYGYTF
TRBD1 | TRBJ2-7 | TRBV27 | . | TGTGCCAGCAGTTTAGGGACAGGGGGCAAGCAGTACTTC | CASSLGTGGKQYF
. | TRBJ1-1 | TRBV2 | . | TGTGCCAGCAGTGAATTTCAGGATGTGGCTTTCTTT | CASSEFQDVAFF
. | TRBJ1-6 | TRBV6-1 | . | TGTGCCAGCAGTGAAGGAGGACCCCTCCACTTT | CASSEGGPLHF
TRBD2 | TRBJ2-1 | TRBV25-1 | . | TGTGCCAGCAGTGAGACGGGGGGGAGCTACAATGAGCAGTTCTTC | CASSETGGSYNEQFF
TRBD1 | TRBJ2-6 | TRBV18 | . | TGTGCCAGCTCACGGCTCGGACAGGGCTCGGGGGCCAACGTCCTGACTTTC | CASSRLGQGSGANVLTF
TRBD2 | TRBJ2-7 | TRBV6-1 | . | TGTGCCAGCTGGGGGAAGGTGGCTAGCGGGGTTGAGCAGTACTTC | CASWGKVASGVEQYF
. | TRBJ2-3 | TRBV6-5 | . | TGTGCCAGCAGTTACTCCCTTGGGGTCACAGATACGCAGTATTTT | CASSYSLGVTDTQYF
. | TRBJ1-1 | TRBV5-1 | few | TGCGCCAGCAGCTCTCAGGGACCATGGACTGAAGCTTTCTTT | CASSSQGPWTEAFF
. | TRBJ1-1 | TRBV7-2 | . | TGTGCCAGCAGCTTATCTCTGGTCGAGGGGACTGAAGCTTTCTTT | CASSLSLVEGTEAFF
. | TRBJ2-3 | TRBV30 | . | TGTGCCTGGAGTAGGACTTCCTGGGAAGATACGCAGTATTTT | CAWSRTSWEDTQYF
. | TRBJ2-7 | TRBV29-1 | . | TGCAGCGGGGGACACGAAGACTACGAGCAGTACTTC | CSGGHEDYEQYF
TRBD1 | TRBJ2-3 | TRBV2 | . | TGTGCCAGCACCAACAGGGGGAACACAGATACGCAGTATTTT | CASTNRGNTDTQYF
. | TRBJ1-4 | TRBV11-2 | . | TGTGCCAGCAGCTACGGACAGTTTGTTGCAACTAATGAAAAACTGTTTTTT | CASSYGQFVATNEKLFF
. | TRBJ2-2 | TRBV18 | once | TGTGCCAGCTCACCGCTACGAACGAACACCGGGGAGCTGTTTTTT | CASSPLRTNTGELFF
TRBD1 | TRBJ2-7 | TRBV28 | . | TGTGCCAGCAGTCCGCCCGGGACAGGGGCCTACGAGCAGTACTTC | CASSPPGTGAYEQYF
. | TRBJ1-5 | TRBV6-1 | . | TGTGCCAGCAACTTAGGGGGTGAGGGCCAGCCCCAGCATTTT | CASNLGGEGQPQHF
TRBD1 | TRBJ1-1 | TRBV28 | once | TGTGCCAGCAGGGGACAGGGCGACCCTGAAGCTTTCTTT | CASRGQGDPEAFF
. | TRBJ2-3 | TRBV6-5 | . | TGTGCCAGCAGTACATACCGGGACGGCGTATGGTATTTT | CASSTYRDGVWYF
TRBD2 | TRBJ2-7 | TRBV15 | once | TGTGCCACCGCGGGGGGCGATAATTACTACGAGCAGTACTTC | CATAGGDNYYEQYF
TRBD1 | TRBJ1-1 | TRBV28 | . | TGTGCCAGCAGTTTAGGGACAGTAAACACTGAAGCTTTCTTT | CASSLGTVNTEAFF
. | TRBJ2-7 | TRBV6-5 | . | TGTGCCAGCAGTTACTCAGACGGATCCTACGAGCAGTACTTC | CASSYSDGSYEQYF
. | TRBJ1-6 | TRBV7-9 | few | TGTGCCAGCAGCCTCAGGACAGATAATTCACCCCTCCACTTT | CASSLRTDNSPLHF
. | TRBJ1-5 | TRBV6-4 | . | TGTGCCACCTCCAACCGATTAGGAGGGCTGGGTCAGCCCCAGCATTTT | CATSNRLGGLGQPQHF
TRBD2 | TRBJ2-1 | TRBV6-5 | . | TGTGCCAGCAGACGACGAGGACTAGTCGACAATGAGCAGTTCTTC | CASRRRGLVDNEQFF
. | TRBJ1-1 | TRBV30 | . | TGTGCCTGGACTAGAGTCGTCGGCACTGAAGCTTTCTTT | CAWTRVVGTEAFF
TRBD2 | TRBJ2-7 | TRBV18 | . | TGTGCCAGCTCACCCGGGGGGTACGAGCAGTACTTC | CASSPGGYEQYF
. | TRBJ1-1 | TRBV7-9 | few | TGTGCCAGCAGCCTATCACACAGAGATAAAGCTTTCTTT | CASSLSHRDKAFF
TRBD1 | TRBJ1-5 | TRBV7-9 | . | TGTGCCAGCAGCCCGCAGGGGGGGTGGAATCAGCCCCAGCATTTT | CASSPQGGWNQPQHF
. | TRBJ1-5 | TRBV7-9 | . | TGTGCCAGCAGCTTCGCCGAGGGCAATCAGCCCCAGCATTTT | CASSFAEGNQPQHF
TRBD1 | TRBJ1-2 | TRBV7-6 | . | TGTGCCAGCAGCTTGGTGGCAGGGGGGGACTATGGCTACACCTTC | CASSLVAGGDYGYTF
. | TRBJ2-7 | TRBV4-1 | . | TGCGCCAGCAGCCAAGGGGATAGCGGCTACGAGCAGTACTTC | CASSQGDSGYEQYF
TRBD2 | TRBJ2-1 | TRBV5-4 | . | TGTGCCAGCAGCCTAAGACTAGCGGGGGGGGACGAGCAGTTCTTC | CASSLRLAGGDEQFF
. | TRBJ1-5 | TRBV19 | . | TGTGCCAGCGCCGCCTCGAGGGGTCAGCCCCAGCATTTT | CASAASRGQPQHF
TRBD1 | TRBJ1-2 | TRBV29-1 | . | TGCAGCGTTGAACGGGACAGGGCTTCTGGCTACACCTTC | CSVERDRASGYTF
. | TRBJ1-6 | TRBV4-2 | . | TGTGCCAGCAGCGGCTGGAATTCACCCCTCCACTTT | CASSGWNSPLHF
. | TRBJ2-3 | TRBV29-1 | . | TGCAGCACGAGCACAGATACGCAGTATTTT | CSTSTDTQYF
. | TRBJ2-5 | TRBV28 | . | TGTGCCAGCAGGGCGGAGCCTAGGGGTGGCCAGTACTTC | CASRAEPRGGQYF
. | TRBJ1-2 | TRBV7-2 | . | TGTGCCAGCAGCTTAATAATGGGCGATGGCTACACCTTC | CASSLIMGDGYTF
TRBD2 | TRBJ2-7 | TRBV11-2 | . | TGTGCCAGCAGCTTAGTTGCGGGGGGTTCCTACGAGCAGTACTTC | CASSLVAGGSYEQYF
. | TRBJ1-6 | TRBV7-3 | . | TGTGCCAGCAGCTCGGTGTCTAATTCACCCCTCCACTTT | CASSSVSNSPLHF
. | TRBJ1-1 | TRBV7-2 | . | TGTGCCAGCAGCTTAAGGAGGAACACTGAAGCTTTCTTT | CASSLRRNTEAFF
. | TRBJ1-6 | TRBV28 | . | TGTGCCAGCAGGAATTTGGTCTATAATTCACCCCTCCACTTT | CASRNLVYNSPLHF
TRBD1 | TRBJ1-2 | TRBV18 | . | TGTGCCAGCTCTCCGGATCCCGGGACAGGGAATGGCTACACCTTC | CASSPDPGTGNGYTF
. | TRBJ1-6 | TRBV5-6 | few | TGTGCCAGCAGCTTGGGTCCCTCGGGGCCAGGTTCACCCCTCCACTTT | CASSLGPSGPGSPLHF
TRBD2 | TRBJ2-7 | TRBV5-8 | . | TGTGCCAGCAGCTTGAAGTCCCTAGCGGGTGAGCAGTACTTC | CASSLKSLAGEQYF
. | TRBJ2-3 | TRBV6-4 | . | TGTGCCAGCAGTGACGGTTGCCAGGTCTTAACTAGCACAGATACGCAGTATTTT | CASSDGCQVLTSTDTQYF
TRBD1 | TRBJ1-1 | TRBV11-3 | . | TGTGCCAGCAGCTTCTCAAAGGGGGCGATTGAAGCTTTCTTT | CASSFSKGAIEAFF
TRBD2 | TRBJ2-3 | TRBV29-1 | . | TGCAGCGTTGATGGGACTAGCGGGGGGAAGTTT | CSVDGTSGGKF
. | TRBJ2-6 | TRBV7-9 | . | TGTGCCAGCAGCTTAAATGCTGGGGCCAACGTCCTGACTTTC | CASSLNAGANVLTF